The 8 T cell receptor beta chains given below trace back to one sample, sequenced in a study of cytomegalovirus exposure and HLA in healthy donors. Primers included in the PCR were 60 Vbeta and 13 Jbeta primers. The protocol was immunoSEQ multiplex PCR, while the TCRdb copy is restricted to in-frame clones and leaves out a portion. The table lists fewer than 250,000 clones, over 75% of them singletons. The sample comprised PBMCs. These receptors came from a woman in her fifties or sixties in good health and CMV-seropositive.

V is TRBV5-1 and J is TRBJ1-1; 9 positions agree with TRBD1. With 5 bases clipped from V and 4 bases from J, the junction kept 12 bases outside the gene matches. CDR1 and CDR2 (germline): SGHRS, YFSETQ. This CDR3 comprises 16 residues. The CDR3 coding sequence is TGCGCCAGCAGGCAACCGCGGGGACAGGGAGGCACTGAAGCTTTCTTT. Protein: CASRQPRGQGGTEAFF.

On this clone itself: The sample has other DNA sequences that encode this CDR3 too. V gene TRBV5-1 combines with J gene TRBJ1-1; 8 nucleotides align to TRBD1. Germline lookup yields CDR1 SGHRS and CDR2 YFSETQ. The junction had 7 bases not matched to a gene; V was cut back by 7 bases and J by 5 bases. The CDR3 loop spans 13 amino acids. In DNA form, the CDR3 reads TGCGCCAGCCTTGGACAGGGAAATACTGAAGCTTTCTTT. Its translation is CASLGQGNTEAFF. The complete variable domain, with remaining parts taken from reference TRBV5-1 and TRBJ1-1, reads KAGVTQTPRYLIKTRGQQVTLSCSPISGHRSVSWYQQTPGQGLQFLFEYFSETQRNKGNFPGRFSGRQFSNSRSEMNVSTLELGDSALYLCASLGQGNTEAFFGQGTRLTVV.

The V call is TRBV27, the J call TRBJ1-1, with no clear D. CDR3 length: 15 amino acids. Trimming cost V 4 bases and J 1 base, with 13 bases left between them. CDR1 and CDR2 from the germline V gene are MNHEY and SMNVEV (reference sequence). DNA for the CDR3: TGTGCCAGCAGTTGGACCTCCCGGGGGAACACTGAAGCTTTCTTT. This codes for CASSWTSRGNTEAFF.

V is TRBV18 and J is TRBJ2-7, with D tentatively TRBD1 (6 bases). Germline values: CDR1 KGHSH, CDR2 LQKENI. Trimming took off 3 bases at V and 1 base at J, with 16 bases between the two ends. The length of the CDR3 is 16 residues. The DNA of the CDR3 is TGTGCCAGCTCACCTACAGGGACGGCAACTTCCTACGAGCAGTACTTC. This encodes CASSPTGTATSYEQYF.

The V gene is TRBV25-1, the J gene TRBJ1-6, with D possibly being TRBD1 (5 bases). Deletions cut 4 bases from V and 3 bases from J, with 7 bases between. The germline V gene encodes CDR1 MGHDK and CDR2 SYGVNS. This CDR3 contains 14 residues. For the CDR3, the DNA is TGTGCCAGCAGTGTCGACAGCTATAATTCACCCCTCCACTTT. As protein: CASSVDSYNSPLHF.

This chain's CDR3 is CASSFTTGTDTQYF. The CDR3 bases are TGTGCCAGCAGCTTCACTACCGGCACAGATACGCAGTATTTT. This chain joins TRBV7-2 and TRBJ2-3; no reliable D call. The CDR3 sequence is 14 residues long. Between the trimmed V and J ends, which lost 3 bases and 1 base, there was a span of 8 bases. The germline gives CDR1 SGHTA, CDR2 FQGNSA.

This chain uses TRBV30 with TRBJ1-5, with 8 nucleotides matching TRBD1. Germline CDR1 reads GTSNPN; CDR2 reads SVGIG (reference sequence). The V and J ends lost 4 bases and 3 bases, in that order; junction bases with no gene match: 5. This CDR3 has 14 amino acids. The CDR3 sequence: CAWTGQGFNQPQHF. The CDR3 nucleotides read TGTGCCTGGACCGGACAGGGCTTCAATCAGCCCCAGCATTTT.

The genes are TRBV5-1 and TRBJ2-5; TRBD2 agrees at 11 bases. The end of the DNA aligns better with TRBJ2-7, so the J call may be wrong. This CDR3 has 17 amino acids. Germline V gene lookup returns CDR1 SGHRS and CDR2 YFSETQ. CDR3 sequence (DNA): TGCGCCAGCAGCTTGGCGGTACTAGCGGGGGATCCCTACGAGCAGTACTTC. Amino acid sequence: CASSLAVLAGDPYEQYF.